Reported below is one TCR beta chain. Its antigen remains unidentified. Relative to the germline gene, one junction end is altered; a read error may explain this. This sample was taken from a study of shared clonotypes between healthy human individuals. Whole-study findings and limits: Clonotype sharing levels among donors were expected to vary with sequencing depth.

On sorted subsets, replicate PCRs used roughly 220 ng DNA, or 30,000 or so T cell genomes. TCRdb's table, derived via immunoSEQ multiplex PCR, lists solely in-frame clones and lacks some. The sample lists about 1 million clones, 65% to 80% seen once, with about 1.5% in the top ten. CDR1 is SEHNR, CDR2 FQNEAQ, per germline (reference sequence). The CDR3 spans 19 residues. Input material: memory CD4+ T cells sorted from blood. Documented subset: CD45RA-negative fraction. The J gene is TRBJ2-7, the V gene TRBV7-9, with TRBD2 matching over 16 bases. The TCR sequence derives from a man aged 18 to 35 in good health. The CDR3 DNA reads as TGTGCCAGCAGCCCCAAGGGACTAGCGGGGGGGCCTTGGCCCTACAAGCAGTACTTC. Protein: CASSPKGLAGGPWPYKQYF.